A selection of T cell receptor beta chains follows, all from one sample in a study of T cells after yellow fever vaccination. MiXCR, run by TCRdb on the 5' RACE reads, gives a single entry per CDR3 protein. The data contain 150,000 to 200,000 distinct CDR3 sequences, roughly 6.4% of them singletons. This specimen consisted of CD4+ T cells sorted from PBMCs, obtained on the day of the first yellow fever vaccination. The origin of the receptors is a man between 18 and 35 years old who received the YFV17D yellow fever vaccine. Each CDR3 is given with its conserved first and last residue. The D gene is left open where the match is weak. A clone size is listed for some rows: how often the clone was seen (once, few, many), or a class if it is expanded.

TRBV7-2	TRBJ2-5	.	.	CASSFNWGGEETQYF	TGTGCCAGCTCCTTTAACTGGGGCGGGGAAGAGACCCAGTACTTC
TRBV4-3	TRBJ1-4	.	.	CASSPLLHYNEKLFF	TGCGCCAGCAGCCCACTTCTCCATTATAATGAAAAACTGTTTTTT
TRBV20-1	TRBJ1-3	.	.	CSAEHGASGNTIYF	TGCAGTGCCGAGCACGGGGCCTCTGGAAACACCATATATTTT
TRBV19	TRBJ2-6	.	.	CASSAQGLRGANVLTF	TGTGCCAGTAGTGCCCAGGGGCTAAGAGGGGCCAACGTCCTGACTTTC
TRBV5-1	TRBJ2-7	few	.	CASSLNSDEQYF	TGCGCCAGCAGCTTGAATAGTGACGAGCAGTACTTC
TRBV7-2	TRBJ1-2	few	.	CASSLEGYYGYTF	TGTGCCAGCAGCTTAGAGGGGTACTATGGCTACACCTTC
TRBV4-3	TRBJ2-7	few	TRBD1	CASSKVLGTGSYEQYF	TGCGCCAGCAGCAAGGTACTCGGGACAGGCTCCTACGAGCAGTACTTC
TRBV7-2	TRBJ2-5	.	TRBD2	CASSLKRASGQETQYF	TGTGCCAGCAGCTTAAAGCGCGCTAGCGGGCAAGAGACCCAGTACTTC
TRBV5-1	TRBJ2-5	.	.	CASSYEGSGVVTQYF	TGCGCCAGCAGCTACGAGGGCAGTGGAGTAGTGACCCAGTACTTC
TRBV5-1	TRBJ1-1	many	.	CASSFNGRGDEAFF	TGCGCCAGCAGCTTTAACGGGCGGGGAGATGAAGCTTTCTTT
TRBV18	TRBJ2-2	few	.	CASSPIGELFF	TGTGCCAGCTCACCAATTGGGGAGCTGTTTTTT
TRBV5-1	TRBJ2-2	many	.	CASFAGLNTGELFF	TGCGCCAGCTTTGCGGGCTTGAACACCGGGGAGCTGTTTTTT